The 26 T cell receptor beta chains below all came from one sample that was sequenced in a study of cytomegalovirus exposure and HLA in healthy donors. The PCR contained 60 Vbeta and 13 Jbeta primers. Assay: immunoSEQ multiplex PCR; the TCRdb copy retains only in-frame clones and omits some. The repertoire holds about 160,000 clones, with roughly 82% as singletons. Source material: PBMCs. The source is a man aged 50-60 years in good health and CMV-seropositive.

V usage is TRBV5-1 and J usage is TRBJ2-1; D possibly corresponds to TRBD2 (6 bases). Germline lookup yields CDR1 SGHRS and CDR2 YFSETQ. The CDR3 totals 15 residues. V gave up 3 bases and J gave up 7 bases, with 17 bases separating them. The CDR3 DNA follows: TGCGCCAGCAGCTCCGGATGGGGCGGGACTAATGAGCAGTTCTTC. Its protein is CASSSGWGGTNEQFF. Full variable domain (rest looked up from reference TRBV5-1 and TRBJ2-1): KAGVTQTPRYLIKTRGQQVTLSCSPISGHRSVSWYQQTPGQGLQFLFEYFSETQRNKGNFPGRFSGRQFSNSRSEMNVSTLELGDSALYLCASSSGWGGTNEQFFGPGTRLTVL.

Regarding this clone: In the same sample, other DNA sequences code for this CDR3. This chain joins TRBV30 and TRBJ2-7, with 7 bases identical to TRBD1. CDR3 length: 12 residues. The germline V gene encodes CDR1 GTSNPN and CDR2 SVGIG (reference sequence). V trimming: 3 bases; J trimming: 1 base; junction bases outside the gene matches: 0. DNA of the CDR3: TGTGCCTGGAGCAGGGGGTCCTACGAGCAGTACTTC. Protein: CAWSRGSYEQYF.

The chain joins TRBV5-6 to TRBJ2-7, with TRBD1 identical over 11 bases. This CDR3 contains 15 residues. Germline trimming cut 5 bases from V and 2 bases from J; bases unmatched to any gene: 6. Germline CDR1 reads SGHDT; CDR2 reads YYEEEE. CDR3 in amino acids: CASRSRDRGTYEQYF. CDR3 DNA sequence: TGTGCCAGCAGATCCCGGGACAGGGGGACCTACGAGCAGTACTTC.

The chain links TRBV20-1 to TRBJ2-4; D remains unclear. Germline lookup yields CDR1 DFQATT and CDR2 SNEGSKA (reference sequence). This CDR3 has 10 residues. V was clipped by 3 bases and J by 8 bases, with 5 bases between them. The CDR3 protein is CSASRDIQYF. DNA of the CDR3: TGCAGTGCTAGTCGAGACATTCAGTACTTC.

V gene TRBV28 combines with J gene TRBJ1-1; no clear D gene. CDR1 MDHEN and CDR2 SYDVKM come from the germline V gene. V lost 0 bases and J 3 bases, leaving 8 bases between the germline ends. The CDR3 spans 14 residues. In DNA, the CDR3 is TGTGCCAGCAGTTTATGGTCGGTCTACACTGAAGCTTTCTTT. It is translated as CASSLWSVYTEAFF.

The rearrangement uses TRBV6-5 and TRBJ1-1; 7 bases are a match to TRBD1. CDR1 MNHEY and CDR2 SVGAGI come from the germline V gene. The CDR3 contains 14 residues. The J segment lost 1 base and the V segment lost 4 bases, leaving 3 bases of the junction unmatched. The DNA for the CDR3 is TGTGCCAGCAGTTCGGGGACAGAGAACACTGAAGCTTTCTTT. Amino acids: CASSSGTENTEAFF.

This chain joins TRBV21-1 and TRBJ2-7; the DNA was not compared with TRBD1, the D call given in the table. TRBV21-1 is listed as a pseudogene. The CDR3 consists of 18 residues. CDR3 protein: CASSKPYSSTGSRNEQYF. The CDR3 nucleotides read TGTGCCAGCAGCAAACCTTATTCTTCGACAGGGAGTAGGAACGAGCAGTACTTC.

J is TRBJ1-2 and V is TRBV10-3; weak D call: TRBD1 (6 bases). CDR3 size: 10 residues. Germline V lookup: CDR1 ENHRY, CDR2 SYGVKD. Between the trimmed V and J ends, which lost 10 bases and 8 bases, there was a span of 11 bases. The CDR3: CANRASGYTF. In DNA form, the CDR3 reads TGTGCCAACAGGGCTTCGGGCTACACCTTC.

The CDR3 reads CASAATGSYEQYF. For the CDR3, the DNA is TGTGCCAGTGCCGCGACAGGGTCCTACGAGCAGTACTTC. This rearrangement joins TRBV19 to TRBJ2-7, with TRBD1 matching 7 bases. The V gene end was trimmed by 8 bases and the J gene end by 1 base; junction bases not matched to a gene: 5. The CDR3 contains 13 residues. The germline V gene encodes CDR1 LNHDA and CDR2 SQIVND (reference sequence).

The CDR3 DNA follows: TGTGCCAGCAGCTCCCAGACAGGGGAAGAGACCCAGTACTTC. This sequence encodes CASSSQTGEETQYF. The chain joins TRBV5-4 to TRBJ2-5, with 8 bases lining up with TRBD1. The CDR3 runs to 14 residues. J gave up 3 bases and V 3 bases, and 4 bases lay outside the gene matches. Germline V gives CDR1 SGHNT, CDR2 YYREEE (reference sequence). Full variable domain (outside the CDR3, taken from reference TRBV5-4 and TRBJ2-5): ETGVTQSPTHLIKTRGQQVTLRCSSQSGHNTVSWYQQALGQGPQFIFQYYREEENGRGNFPPRFSGLQFPNYSSELNVNALELDDSALYLCASSSQTGEETQYFGPGTRLLVL.

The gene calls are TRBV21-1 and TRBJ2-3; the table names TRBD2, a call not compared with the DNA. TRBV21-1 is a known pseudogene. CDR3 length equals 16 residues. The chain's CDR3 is CASTSTSGGSTDTQYF. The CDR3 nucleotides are TGTGCCAGCACTTCGACTAGCGGGGGGAGCACAGATACGCAGTATTTT.

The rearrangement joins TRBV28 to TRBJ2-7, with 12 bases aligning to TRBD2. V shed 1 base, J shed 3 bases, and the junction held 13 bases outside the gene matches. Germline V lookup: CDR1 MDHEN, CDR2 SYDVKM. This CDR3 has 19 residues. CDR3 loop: CASSLSTSGSKPPYYEQYF. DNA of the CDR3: TGTGCCAGCAGTTTATCGACTAGCGGGAGTAAACCCCCCTACTACGAGCAGTACTTC.

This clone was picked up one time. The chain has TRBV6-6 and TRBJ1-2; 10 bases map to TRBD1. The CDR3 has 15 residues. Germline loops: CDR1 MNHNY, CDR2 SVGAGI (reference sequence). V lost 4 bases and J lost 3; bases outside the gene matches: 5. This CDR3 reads CASSSWTGGDYGYTF. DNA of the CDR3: TGTGCCAGCAGTTCTTGGACAGGGGGTGACTATGGCTACACCTTC.

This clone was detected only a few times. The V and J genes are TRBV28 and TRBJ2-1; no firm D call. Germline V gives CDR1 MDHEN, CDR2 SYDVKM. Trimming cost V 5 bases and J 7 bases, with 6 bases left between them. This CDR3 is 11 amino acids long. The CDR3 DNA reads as TGTGCCAGCAGTGTGAGTAATGAGCAGTTCTTC. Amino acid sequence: CASSVSNEQFF.

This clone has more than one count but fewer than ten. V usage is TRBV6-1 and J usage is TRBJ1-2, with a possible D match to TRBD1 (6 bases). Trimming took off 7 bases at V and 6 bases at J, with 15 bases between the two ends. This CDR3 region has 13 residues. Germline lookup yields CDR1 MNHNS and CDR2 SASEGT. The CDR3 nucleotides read TGTGCCAGCACCCTCGACAGGTCTGATGGCTACACCTTC. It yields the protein CASTLDRSDGYTF.

The CDR3 spells CASSLVAVSSYNSPLHF. The CDR3 region has the DNA TGTGCCAGCAGCTTAGTCGCGGTTAGCTCCTATAATTCACCCCTCCACTTT. This sequence joins TRBV7-8 and TRBJ1-6; D is unresolved. Per germline, CDR1 SGHVS and CDR2 FQNEAQ. The CDR3 is 17 amino acids. V was clipped by 1 base and J by 0 bases, with 10 bases between them.

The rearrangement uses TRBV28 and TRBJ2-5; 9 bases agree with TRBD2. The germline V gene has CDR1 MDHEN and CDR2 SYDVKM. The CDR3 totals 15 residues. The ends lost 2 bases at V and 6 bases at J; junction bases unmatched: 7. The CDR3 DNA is TGTGCCAGCAGTTTAAGGCGGGAGGGTTTGAAGACCCAGTACTTC. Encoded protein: CASSLRREGLKTQYF. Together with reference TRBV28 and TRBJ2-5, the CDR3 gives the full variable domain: DVKVTQSSRYLVKRTGEKVFLECVQDMDHENMFWYRQDPGLGLRLIYFSYDVKMKEKGDIPEGYSVSREKKERFSLILESASTNQTSMYLCASSLRREGLKTQYFGPGTRLLVL.

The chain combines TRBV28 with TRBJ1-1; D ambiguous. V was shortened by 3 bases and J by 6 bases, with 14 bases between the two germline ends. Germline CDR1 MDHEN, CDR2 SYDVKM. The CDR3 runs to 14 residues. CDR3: CASSFTQLSAEAFF. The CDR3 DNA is TGTGCCAGCAGTTTTACCCAGCTTAGCGCTGAAGCTTTCTTT. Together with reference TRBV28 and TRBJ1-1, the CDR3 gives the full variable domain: DVKVTQSSRYLVKRTGEKVFLECVQDMDHENMFWYRQDPGLGLRLIYFSYDVKMKEKGDIPEGYSVSREKKERFSLILESASTNQTSMYLCASSFTQLSAEAFFGQGTRLTVV.

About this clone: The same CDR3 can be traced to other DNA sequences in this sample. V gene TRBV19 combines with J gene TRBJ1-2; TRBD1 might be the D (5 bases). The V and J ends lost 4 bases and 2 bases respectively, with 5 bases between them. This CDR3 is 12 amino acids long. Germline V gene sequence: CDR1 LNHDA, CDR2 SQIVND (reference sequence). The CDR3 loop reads CASSKGNYGYTF. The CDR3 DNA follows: TGTGCCAGTAGTAAGGGGAACTATGGCTACACCTTC.

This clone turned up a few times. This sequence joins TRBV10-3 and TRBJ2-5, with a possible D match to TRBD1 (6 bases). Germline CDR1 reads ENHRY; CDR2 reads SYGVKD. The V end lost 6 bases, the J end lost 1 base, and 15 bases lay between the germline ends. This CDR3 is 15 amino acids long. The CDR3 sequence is CAIRGASASQETQYF. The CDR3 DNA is TGTGCCATCAGGGGGGCCTCCGCTAGCCAAGAGACCCAGTACTTC.

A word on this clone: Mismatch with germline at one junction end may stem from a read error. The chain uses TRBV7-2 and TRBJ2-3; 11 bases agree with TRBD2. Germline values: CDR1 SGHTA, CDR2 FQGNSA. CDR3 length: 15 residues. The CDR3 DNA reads TGTGCCAGCAGTTTAGCGGGAGGGCCCACAGATACGCAGTATTTT. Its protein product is CASSLAGGPTDTQYF.

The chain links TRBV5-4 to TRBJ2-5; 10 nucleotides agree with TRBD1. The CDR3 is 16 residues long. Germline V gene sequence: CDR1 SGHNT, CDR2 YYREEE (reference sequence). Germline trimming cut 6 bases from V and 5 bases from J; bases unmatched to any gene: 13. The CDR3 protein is CASTFLTGGALETQYF. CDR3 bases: TGTGCCAGCACCTTTCTGACAGGGGGCGCCTTGGAGACCCAGTACTTC.

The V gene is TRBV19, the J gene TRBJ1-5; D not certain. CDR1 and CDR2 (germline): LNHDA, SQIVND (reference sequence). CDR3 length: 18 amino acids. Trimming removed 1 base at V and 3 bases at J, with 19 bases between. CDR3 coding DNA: TGTGCCAGTAGTATAGGCCGGGGTCTGCCACAAGTCAATCAGCCCCAGCATTTT. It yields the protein CASSIGRGLPQVNQPQHF.

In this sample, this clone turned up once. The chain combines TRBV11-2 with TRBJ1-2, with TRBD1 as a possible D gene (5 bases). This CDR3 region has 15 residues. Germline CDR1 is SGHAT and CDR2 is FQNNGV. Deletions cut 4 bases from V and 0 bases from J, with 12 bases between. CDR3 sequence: CASSWGVGANYGYTF. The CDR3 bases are TGTGCCAGCAGCTGGGGGGTGGGCGCTAACTATGGCTACACCTTC.

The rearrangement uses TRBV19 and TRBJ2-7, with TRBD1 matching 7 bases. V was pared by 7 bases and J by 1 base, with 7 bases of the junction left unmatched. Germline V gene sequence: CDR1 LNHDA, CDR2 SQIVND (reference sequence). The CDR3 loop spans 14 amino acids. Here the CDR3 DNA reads TGTGCCAGTACGGGACAGTTCTTTTCCTACGAGCAGTACTTC. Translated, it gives CASTGQFFSYEQYF. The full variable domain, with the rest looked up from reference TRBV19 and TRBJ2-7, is DGGITQSPKYLFRKEGQNVTLSCEQNLNHDAMYWYRQDPGQGLRLIYYSQIVNDFQKGDIAEGYSVSREKKESFPLTVTSAQKNPTAFYLCASTGQFFSYEQYFGPGTRLTVT.

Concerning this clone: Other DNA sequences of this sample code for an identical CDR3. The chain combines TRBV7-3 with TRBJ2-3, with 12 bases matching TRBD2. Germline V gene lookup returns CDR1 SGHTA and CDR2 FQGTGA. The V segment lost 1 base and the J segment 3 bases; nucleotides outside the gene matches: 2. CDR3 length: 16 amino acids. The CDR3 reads CASSLNLAGGTDTQYF. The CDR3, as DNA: TGTGCCAGCAGCTTAAATCTAGCGGGGGGGACAGATACGCAGTATTTT.